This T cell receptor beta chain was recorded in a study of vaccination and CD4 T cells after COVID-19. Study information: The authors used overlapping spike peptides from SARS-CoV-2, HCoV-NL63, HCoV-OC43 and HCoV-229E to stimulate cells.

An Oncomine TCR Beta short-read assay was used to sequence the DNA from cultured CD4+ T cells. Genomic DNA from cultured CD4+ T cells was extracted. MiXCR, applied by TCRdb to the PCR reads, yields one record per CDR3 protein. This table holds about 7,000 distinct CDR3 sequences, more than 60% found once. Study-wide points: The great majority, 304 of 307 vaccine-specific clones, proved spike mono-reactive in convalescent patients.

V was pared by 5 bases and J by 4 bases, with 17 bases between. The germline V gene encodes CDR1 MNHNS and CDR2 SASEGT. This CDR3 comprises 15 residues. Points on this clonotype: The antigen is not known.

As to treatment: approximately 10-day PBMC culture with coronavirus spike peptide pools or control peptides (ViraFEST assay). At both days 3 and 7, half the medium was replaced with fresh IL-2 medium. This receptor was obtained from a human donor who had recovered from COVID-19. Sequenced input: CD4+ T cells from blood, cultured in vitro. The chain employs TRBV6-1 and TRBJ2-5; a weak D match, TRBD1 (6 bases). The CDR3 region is CASSQSTGFRETQYF. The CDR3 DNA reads TGTGCCAGCAGTCAGTCTACAGGGTTTCGAGAGACCCAGTACTTC.